A selection of T cell receptor beta chains follows, all from one sample in a study of T cell responses to AZD1222 COVID-19 vaccine. Repertoires were generated with immunoSEQ multiplex PCR, while TCRdb's copy carries only in-frame clones and drops some. The sample shows approximately 130,000 clones, about 90% of them seen only once. The sample consisted of peripheral blood, taken on day 0 of AZD1222 vaccination. The receptor set was obtained from an adult in good health. CDR3s leave out the opening cysteine and the closing phenylalanine or tryptophan. Fields, in order: CDR3 length, V gene, J gene, CDR3 protein.

12	TRBV28	TRBJ1-5	ASSLLSANQPQH
13	TRBV15	TRBJ2-3	ATSRGTSSTDTQY
11	TRBV11-2	TRBJ1-1	ASSYQMNTEAF
12	TRBV5-1	TRBJ1-6	ASSLGPEGSPLH
13	TRBV28	TRBJ1-1	ASSSQGAGNTEAF
14	TRBV28	TRBJ1-1	ASSSTQGAGSTEAF
10	TRBV7-2	TRBJ1-2	ASSGVYYGYT
13	TRBV4-2	TRBJ2-3	ASSGLAGSTDTQY
12	TRBV5-4	TRBJ1-1	ASSSDRLNTEAF
15	TRBV6-1	TRBJ1-4	ASSGGAKRQDNEKLF
12	TRBV5-6	TRBJ1-2	ASSNRDRVYGYT
11	TRBV2	TRBJ1-5	ASSPDGNQPQH
10	TRBV7-9	TRBJ1-4	ASSFEQIGLF
13	TRBV7-9	TRBJ2-1	ASSLSGGSWIEQF
10	TRBV19	TRBJ1-2	ASKDSNYGYT
11	TRBV27	TRBJ1-5	ASSIRSNQPQH
12	TRBV30	TRBJ2-2	AFQRGPGTGELF
13	TRBV28	TRBJ1-2	ASSLLDRGLDGYT
10	TRBV12-3/TRBV12-4	TRBJ1-2	ASSLEAGGYT
13	TRBV6-1	TRBJ2-3	ASSGRDGFTDTQY
12	TRBV29-1	TRBJ1-1	SVEEPGPGTEAF
9	TRBV6-5	TRBJ2-3	ASSTTHTQY
12	TRBV6-5	TRBJ2-5	APASGRGQETQY
13	TRBV9	TRBJ2-1	ASSPTSGVFNEQF
13	TRBV24-1	TRBJ2-6	ATSDSISGANVLT
14	TRBV30	TRBJ1-6	AWSAVRGATNSPLH
11	TRBV6-5	TRBJ2-2	ASSYKGSGELF
14	TRBV19	TRBJ2-5	ASSPLAGGLQETQY
13	TRBV11-2	TRBJ2-5	ASSSTTGFQETQY
15	TRBV15	TRBJ2-2	ATSTFRQGLGTGELF
13	TRBV5-1	TRBJ1-1	ASSLWAGSATEAF
9	TRBV30	TRBJ1-3	ASRVGNTIY
12	TRBV28	TRBJ1-6	ASKNRVVNSPLH
12	TRBV5-1	TRBJ1-2	ASSLGGGEVGYT
11	TRBV20-1	TRBJ2-5	SARDRGRETQY
11	TRBV29-1	TRBJ1-1	SVEGLAGGEAF
11	TRBV28	TRBJ1-2	ASIFGGGLGYT
12	TRBV15	TRBJ2-2	ATSKGQNTGELF
13	TRBV7-9	TRBJ2-1	ASSLFGGPVDEQF
13	TRBV6-5	TRBJ1-3	ASSHDRDRGNTIY
13	TRBV9	TRBJ2-7	ASSVQTGLIYEQY
11	TRBV19	TRBJ2-1	ASSVVSRNEQF
12	TRBV6-5	TRBJ2-7	ASSWTSGSYEQY